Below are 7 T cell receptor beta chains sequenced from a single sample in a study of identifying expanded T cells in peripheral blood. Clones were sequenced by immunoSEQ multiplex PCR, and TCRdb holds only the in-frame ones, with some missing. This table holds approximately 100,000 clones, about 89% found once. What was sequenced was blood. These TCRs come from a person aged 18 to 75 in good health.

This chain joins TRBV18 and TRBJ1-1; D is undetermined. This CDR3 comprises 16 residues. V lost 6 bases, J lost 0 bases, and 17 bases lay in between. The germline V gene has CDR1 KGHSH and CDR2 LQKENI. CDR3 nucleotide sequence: TGTGCCAGCTCGCGTCGTGAACAGTCCATGAACACTGAAGCTTTCTTT. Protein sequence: CASSRREQSMNTEAFF.

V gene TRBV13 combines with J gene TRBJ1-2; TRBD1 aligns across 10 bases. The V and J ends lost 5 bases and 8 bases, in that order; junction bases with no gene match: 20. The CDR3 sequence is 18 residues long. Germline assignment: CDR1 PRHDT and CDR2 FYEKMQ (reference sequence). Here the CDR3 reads CASSPGKTGGEFFYGYTF. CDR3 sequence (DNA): TGTGCCAGCAGCCCAGGGAAGACAGGGGGCGAGTTTTTTTACGGCTACACCTTC.

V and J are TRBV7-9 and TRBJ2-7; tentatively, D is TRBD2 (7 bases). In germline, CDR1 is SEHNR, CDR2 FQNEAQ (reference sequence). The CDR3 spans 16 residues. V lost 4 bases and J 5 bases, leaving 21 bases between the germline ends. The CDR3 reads CASSSLQTGGRNEQYF. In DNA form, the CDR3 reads TGTGCCAGCAGCTCCCTTCAAACGGGGGGCCGCAACGAGCAGTACTTC.

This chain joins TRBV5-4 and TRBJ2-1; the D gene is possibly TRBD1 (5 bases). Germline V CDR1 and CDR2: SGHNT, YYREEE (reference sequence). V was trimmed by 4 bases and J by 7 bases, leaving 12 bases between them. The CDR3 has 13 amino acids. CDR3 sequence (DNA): TGTGCCAGCAGCCTGGGGCAGGGTAATGAGCAGTTCTTC. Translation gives CASSLGQGNEQFF. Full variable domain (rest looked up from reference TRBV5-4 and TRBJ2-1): ETGVTQSPTHLIKTRGQQVTLRCSSQSGHNTVSWYQQALGQGPQFIFQYYREEENGRGNFPPRFSGLQFPNYSSELNVNALELDDSALYLCASSLGQGNEQFFGPGTRLTVL.

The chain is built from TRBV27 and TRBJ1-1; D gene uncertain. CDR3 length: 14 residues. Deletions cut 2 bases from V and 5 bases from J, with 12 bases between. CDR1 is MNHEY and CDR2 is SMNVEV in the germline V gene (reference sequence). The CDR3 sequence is CASSLGGSWTEAFF. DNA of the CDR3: TGTGCCAGCAGTTTAGGAGGGTCTTGGACTGAAGCTTTCTTT.

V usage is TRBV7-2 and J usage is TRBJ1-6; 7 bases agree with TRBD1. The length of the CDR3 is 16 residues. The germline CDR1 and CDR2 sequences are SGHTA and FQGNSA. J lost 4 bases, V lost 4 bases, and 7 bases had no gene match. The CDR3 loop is CASSSRDRFYNSPLHF. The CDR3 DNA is TGTGCCAGCAGCTCCCGGGACAGATTTTATAATTCACCCCTCCACTTT.

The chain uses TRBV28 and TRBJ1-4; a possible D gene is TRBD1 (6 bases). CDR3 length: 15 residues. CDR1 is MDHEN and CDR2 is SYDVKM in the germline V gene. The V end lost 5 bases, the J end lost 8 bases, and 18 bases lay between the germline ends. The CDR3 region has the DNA TGTGCCAGCAGTCCCGGAGGGGGGAGGGGGGAAAAACTGTTTTTT. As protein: CASSPGGGRGEKLFF.